The 13 T cell receptor beta chains below were found in one sample sequenced in a study of Tregs in tolerant kidney transplant recipients. Sequenced by immunoSEQ multiplex PCR; TCRdb stores in-frame clones only, minus some. The sample has over 85,000 clones; under 95% are singletons. The sequencing used CD4+ T cells from blood, collected before the transplant. These receptor sequences come from a human donor who received a combined kidney and bone marrow transplant.

The chain carries TRBV25-1 and TRBJ2-1; D unresolved. Germline loops: CDR1 MGHDK, CDR2 SYGVNS. The V end lost 10 bases, the J end lost 6 bases, and 16 bases lay between the germline ends. CDR3 length: 13 amino acids. CDR3 residues: CATALAATNEQFF. In DNA form, the CDR3 reads TGTGCCACCGCGTTGGCAGCGACCAATGAGCAGTTCTTC.

The chain recombines TRBV10-3 with TRBJ2-5; D may be TRBD1 (6 bases). The better agreement between TRBJ2-7 and the DNA end casts doubt on the J call. This CDR3 contains 13 residues. CDR1 ENHRY and CDR2 SYGVKD come from the germline V gene. Here the CDR3 reads CAIRRDITYEQYF. DNA of the CDR3: TGTGCCATCAGGAGGGACATTACCTACGAGCAGTACTTC.

The chain has TRBV5-5 and TRBJ2-7; possibly TRBD2 for D (5 bases). Germline CDR1 is SGHKS and CDR2 is YYEKEE (reference sequence). This CDR3 has 14 residues. With 2 bases removed from V and 3 bases from J, the gap between germline ends came to 12 bases. In DNA, the CDR3 is TGTGCCAGCAGCTTTGGTGAGGGATTCTACGAGCAGTACTTC. Translated, it gives CASSFGEGFYEQYF.

The chain links TRBV10-3 to TRBJ1-1; TRBD1 agrees at 12 bases. CDR3 length: 18 residues. V shed 6 bases and J 2 bases; nucleotides not matched to a gene: 13. Germline values: CDR1 ENHRY, CDR2 SYGVKD. The CDR3 here is CAIRDPGTGGVTNTEAFF. DNA of the CDR3: TGTGCCATCAGGGATCCCGGGACAGGGGGCGTAACTAACACTGAAGCTTTCTTT.

The V call is TRBV29-1, the J call TRBJ1-1; 8 nucleotides line up with TRBD1. Trimming took 7 bases from V and 1 from J; bases not matched to a gene: 8. CDR1 and CDR2 (germline): SQVTM, ANQGSEA. The CDR3 is made up of 14 amino acids. The CDR3, as DNA: TGCAGCGCAACTCCGACAGGGGCGAACACTGAAGCTTTCTTT. Encoded protein: CSATPTGANTEAFF.

The V call is TRBV19, the J call TRBJ2-7, with 7 nucleotides matching TRBD1. Germline-derived CDR1 and CDR2 are LNHDA and SQIVND (reference sequence). V lost 6 bases and J lost 2; bases outside the gene matches: 10. This CDR3 has 15 residues. This chain's CDR3 is CASSRDLGQTYEQYF. The CDR3, as DNA: TGTGCCAGTAGCCGAGACTTGGGACAGACCTACGAGCAGTACTTC. The full variable domain, its missing parts supplied by reference TRBV19 and TRBJ2-7, is DGGITQSPKYLFRKEGQNVTLSCEQNLNHDAMYWYRQDPGQGLRLIYYSQIVNDFQKGDIAEGYSVSREKKESFPLTVTSAQKNPTAFYLCASSRDLGQTYEQYFGPGTRLTVT.

The chain has TRBV15 and TRBJ2-1, with TRBD2 matching 7 bases. The V gene end was trimmed by 5 bases and the J gene end by 6 bases; junction bases not matched to a gene: 10. Germline CDR1 reads LNHNV; CDR2 reads YYDKDF (reference sequence). CDR3 length: 15 residues. The CDR3 DNA reads as TGTGCCACCAGCCCCCAGCGACTAGCCGGCAATGAGCAGTTCTTC. Encoded protein: CATSPQRLAGNEQFF.

J is TRBJ2-7 and V is TRBV2, with 12 bases fitting TRBD2. Germline-derived CDR1 and CDR2 are SNHLY and FYNNEI. The length of the CDR3 is 15 residues. J was trimmed by 3 bases and V by 6 bases; bases with no gene match: 6. The CDR3 DNA reads as TGTGCCAGCAGCGCTAGCGGGAGGGTTGGCTACGAGCAGTACTTC. It specifies CASSASGRVGYEQYF.

The chain joins TRBV5-4 to TRBJ1-2, with D uncertain. Germline V lookup: CDR1 SGHNT, CDR2 YYREEE (reference sequence). The CDR3 runs 16 residues. The germline V and J ends were trimmed by 1 base and 7 bases, with 20 bases remaining between them. The CDR3 sequence is CASSLMARGNGGGYTF. The CDR3 bases are TGTGCCAGCAGCTTGATGGCCCGAGGCAACGGCGGTGGCTACACCTTC.

The CDR3 DNA reads TGTGCCACCCGAGAGACCGGGACAGCAGTGCTATATGGCTACACCTTC. As protein: CATRETGTAVLYGYTF. The chain uses TRBV28 and TRBJ1-2; 7 bases agree with TRBD1. The CDR3 totals 16 residues. From germline, CDR1 is MDHEN and CDR2 SYDVKM. V gave up 10 bases and J gave up 5 bases; unmatched junction bases: 19.

The J gene is TRBJ1-4, the V gene TRBV6-6; D ambiguous. Germline V gene data show CDR1 as MNHNY and CDR2 as SVGAGI (reference sequence). V was shortened by 0 bases and J by 0 bases, with 8 bases between the two germline ends. This CDR3 has 16 amino acids. In DNA form, the CDR3 reads TGTGCCAGCAGTTACTCGTCAGGCGCAACTAATGAAAAACTGTTTTTT. This gives the protein CASSYSSGATNEKLFF.

As regards this clone: At one boundary the junction diverges from the germline segment, which might be a read error. The V call is TRBV4-1, the J call TRBJ1-1, with 7 bases lining up with TRBD1. Germline V CDR1 and CDR2: MGHRA, YSYEKL. The CDR3 is 13 amino acids. Here the CDR3 DNA reads TGCGCCAGCAGCTATCCGGGACAGTACACCAGACCCTTT. Amino acid sequence: CASSYPGQYTRPF.

This chain connects TRBV19 to TRBJ1-1, with D possibly being TRBD1 (6 bases). Germline loops: CDR1 LNHDA, CDR2 SQIVND (reference sequence). The V and J ends lost 3 bases and 6 bases respectively, with 11 bases between them. This CDR3 is 13 amino acids long. The CDR3 sequence: CASSIYRDAEAFF. In nucleotides, the CDR3 is TGTGCCAGTAGTATCTACAGGGATGCTGAAGCTTTCTTT.